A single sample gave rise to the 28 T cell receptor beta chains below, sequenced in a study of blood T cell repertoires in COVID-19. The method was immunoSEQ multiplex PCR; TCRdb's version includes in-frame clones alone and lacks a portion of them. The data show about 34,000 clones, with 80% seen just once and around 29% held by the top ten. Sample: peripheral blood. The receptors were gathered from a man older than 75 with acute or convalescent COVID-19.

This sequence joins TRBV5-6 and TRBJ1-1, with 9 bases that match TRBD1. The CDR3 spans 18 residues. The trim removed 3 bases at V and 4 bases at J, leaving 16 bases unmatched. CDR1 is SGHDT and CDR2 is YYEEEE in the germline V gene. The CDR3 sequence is CASSSLDRGFYLGTEAFF. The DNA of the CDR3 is TGTGCCAGCAGCTCACTTGACAGGGGGTTTTATTTGGGCACTGAAGCTTTCTTT. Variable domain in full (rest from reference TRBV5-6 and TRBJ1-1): DAGVTQSPTHLIKTRGQQVTLRCSPKSGHDTVSWYQQALGQGPQFIFQYYEEEERQRGNFPDRFSGHQFPNYSSELNVNALLLGDSALYLCASSSLDRGFYLGTEAFFGQGTRLTVV.

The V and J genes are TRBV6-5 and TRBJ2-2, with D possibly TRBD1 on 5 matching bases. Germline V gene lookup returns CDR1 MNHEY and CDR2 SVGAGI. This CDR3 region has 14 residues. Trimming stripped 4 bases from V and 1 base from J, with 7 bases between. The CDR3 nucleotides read TGTGCCAGCAGTTTTGGACAGAACACCGGGGAGCTGTTTTTT. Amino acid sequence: CASSFGQNTGELFF.

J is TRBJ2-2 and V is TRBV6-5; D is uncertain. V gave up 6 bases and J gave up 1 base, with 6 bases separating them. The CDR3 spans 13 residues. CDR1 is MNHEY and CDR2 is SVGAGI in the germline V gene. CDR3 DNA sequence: TGTGCCAGCAGGCCCGGGAACACCGGGGAGCTGTTTTTT. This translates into CASRPGNTGELFF.

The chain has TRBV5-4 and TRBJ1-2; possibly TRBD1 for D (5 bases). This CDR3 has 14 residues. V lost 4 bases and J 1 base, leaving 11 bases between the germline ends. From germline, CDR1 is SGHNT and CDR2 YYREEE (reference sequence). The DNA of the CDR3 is TGTGCCAGCAGCCTAGGACACTTTAACTATGGCTACACCTTC. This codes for CASSLGHFNYGYTF.

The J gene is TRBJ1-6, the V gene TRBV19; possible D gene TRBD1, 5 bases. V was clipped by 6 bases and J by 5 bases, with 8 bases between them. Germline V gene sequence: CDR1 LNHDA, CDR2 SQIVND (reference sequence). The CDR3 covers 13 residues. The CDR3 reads CASRQVDNSPLHF. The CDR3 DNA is TGTGCCAGTAGACAGGTGGATAATTCACCCCTCCACTTT.

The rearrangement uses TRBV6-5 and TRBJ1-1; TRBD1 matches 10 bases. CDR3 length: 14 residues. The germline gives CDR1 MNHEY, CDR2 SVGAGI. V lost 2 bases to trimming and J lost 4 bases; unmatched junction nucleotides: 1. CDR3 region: CASSYRDRGTEAFF. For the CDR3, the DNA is TGTGCCAGCAGTTACAGGGACAGGGGCACTGAAGCTTTCTTT.

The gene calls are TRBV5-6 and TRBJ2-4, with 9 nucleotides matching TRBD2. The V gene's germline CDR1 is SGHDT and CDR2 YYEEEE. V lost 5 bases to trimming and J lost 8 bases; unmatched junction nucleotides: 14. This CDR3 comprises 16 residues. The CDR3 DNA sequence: TGTGCCAGCAGTTCTGACAAGAGGCTAGCGGGATACATTCAGTACTTC. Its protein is CASSSDKRLAGYIQYF.

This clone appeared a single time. DNA for the CDR3: TGCAGCGTGCCCGAAGGGACAGGCTATGGCTACACCTTC. Protein product: CSVPEGTGYGYTF. The chain is built from TRBV29-1 and TRBJ1-2; 8 bases fit TRBD1. Looked up from germline, CDR1 is SQVTM and CDR2 is ANQGSEA. The J segment lost 4 bases and the V segment lost 6 bases, leaving 7 bases of the junction unmatched. The CDR3 sequence is 13 residues long.

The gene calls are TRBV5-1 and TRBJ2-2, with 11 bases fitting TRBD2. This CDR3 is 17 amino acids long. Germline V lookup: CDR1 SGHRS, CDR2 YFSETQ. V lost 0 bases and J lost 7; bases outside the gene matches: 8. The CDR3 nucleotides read TGCGCCAGCAGCTTGGTTGTGACTAGCGGGGCGATCGGGGAGCTGTTTTTT. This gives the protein CASSLVVTSGAIGELFF.

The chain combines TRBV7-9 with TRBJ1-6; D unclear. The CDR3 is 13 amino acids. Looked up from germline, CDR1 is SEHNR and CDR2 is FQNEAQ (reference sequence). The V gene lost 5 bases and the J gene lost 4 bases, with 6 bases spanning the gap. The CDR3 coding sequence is TGTGCCAGCAGCCCCCCTTATAATTCACCCCTCCACTTT. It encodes CASSPPYNSPLHF.

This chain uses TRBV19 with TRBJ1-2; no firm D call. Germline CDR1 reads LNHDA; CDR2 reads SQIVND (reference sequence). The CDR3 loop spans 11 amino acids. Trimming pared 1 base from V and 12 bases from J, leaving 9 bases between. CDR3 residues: CASSIGGLDTF. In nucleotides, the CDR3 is TGTGCCAGTAGTATAGGCGGACTGGACACCTTC. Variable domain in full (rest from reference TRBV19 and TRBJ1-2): DGGITQSPKYLFRKEGQNVTLSCEQNLNHDAMYWYRQDPGQGLRLIYYSQIVNDFQKGDIAEGYSVSREKKESFPLTVTSAQKNPTAFYLCASSIGGLDTFGSGTRLTVV.

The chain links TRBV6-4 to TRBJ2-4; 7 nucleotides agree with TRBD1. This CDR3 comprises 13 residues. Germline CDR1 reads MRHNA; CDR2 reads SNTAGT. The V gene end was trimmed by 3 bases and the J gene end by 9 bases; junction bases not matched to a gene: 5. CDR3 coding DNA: TGTGCCAGCAGTGAGGACCACAGGGGCATTCAGTACTTC. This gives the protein CASSEDHRGIQYF.

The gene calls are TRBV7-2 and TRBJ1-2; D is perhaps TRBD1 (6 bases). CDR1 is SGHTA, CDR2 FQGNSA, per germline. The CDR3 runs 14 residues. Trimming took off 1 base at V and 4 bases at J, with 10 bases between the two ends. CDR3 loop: CASSLGQDFYGYTF. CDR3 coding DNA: TGTGCCAGCAGCTTAGGACAGGATTTCTATGGCTACACCTTC.

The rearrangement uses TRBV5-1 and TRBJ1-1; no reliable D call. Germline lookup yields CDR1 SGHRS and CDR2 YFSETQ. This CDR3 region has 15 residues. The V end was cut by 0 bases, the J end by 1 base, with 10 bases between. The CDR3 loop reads CASSLVVSGNTEAFF. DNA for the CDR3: TGCGCCAGCAGCTTGGTTGTTTCGGGGAACACTGAAGCTTTCTTT.

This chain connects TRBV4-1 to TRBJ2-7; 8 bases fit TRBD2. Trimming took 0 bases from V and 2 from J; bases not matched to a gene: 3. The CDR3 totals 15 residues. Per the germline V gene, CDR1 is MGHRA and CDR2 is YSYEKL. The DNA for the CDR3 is TGCGCCAGCAGCCAAGATGGGACTAGTACCTACGAGCAGTACTTC. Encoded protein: CASSQDGTSTYEQYF.

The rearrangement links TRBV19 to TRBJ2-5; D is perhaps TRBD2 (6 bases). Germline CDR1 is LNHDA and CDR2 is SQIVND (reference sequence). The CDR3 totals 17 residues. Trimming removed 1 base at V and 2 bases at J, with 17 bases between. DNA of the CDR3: TGTGCCAGTAGTATAGGCCCGGGCCCGGGGGAGCAAGAGACCCAGTACTTC. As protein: CASSIGPGPGEQETQYF.

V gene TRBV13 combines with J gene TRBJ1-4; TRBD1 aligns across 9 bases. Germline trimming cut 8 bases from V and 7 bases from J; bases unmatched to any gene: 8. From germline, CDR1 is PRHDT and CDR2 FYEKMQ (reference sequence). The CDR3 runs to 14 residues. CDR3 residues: CASSRGDRAEKLFF. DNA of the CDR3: TGTGCCAGCTCTCGTGGGGACAGGGCTGAAAAACTGTTTTTT.

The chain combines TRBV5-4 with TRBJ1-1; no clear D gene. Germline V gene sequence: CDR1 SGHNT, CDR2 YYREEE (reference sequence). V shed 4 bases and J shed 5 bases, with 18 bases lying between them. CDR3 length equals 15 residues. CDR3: CASSRGRGAGTEAFF. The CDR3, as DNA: TGTGCCAGCAGCCGCGGCCGGGGTGCGGGGACTGAAGCTTTCTTT.

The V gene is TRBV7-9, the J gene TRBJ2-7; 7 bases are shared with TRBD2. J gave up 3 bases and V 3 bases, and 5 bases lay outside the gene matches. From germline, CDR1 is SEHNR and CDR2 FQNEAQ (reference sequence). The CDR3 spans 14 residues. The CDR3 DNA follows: TGTGCCAGCAGCTTTGGGGGGGTGGACTACGAGCAGTACTTC. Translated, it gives CASSFGGVDYEQYF.

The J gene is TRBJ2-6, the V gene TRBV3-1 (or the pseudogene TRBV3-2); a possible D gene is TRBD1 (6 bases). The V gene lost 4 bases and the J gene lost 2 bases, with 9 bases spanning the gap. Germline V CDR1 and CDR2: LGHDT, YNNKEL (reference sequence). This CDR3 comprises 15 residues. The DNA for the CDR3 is TGTGCCAGCAGCCTTTGGACAGCTGGGGCCAACGTCCTGACTTTC. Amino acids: CASSLWTAGANVLTF.

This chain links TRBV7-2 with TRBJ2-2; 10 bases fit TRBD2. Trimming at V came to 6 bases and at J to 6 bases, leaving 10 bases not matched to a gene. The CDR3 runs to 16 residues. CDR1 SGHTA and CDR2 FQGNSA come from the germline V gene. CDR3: CASRTLAGVKAGELFF. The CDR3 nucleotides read TGTGCCAGCAGAACCCTAGCGGGAGTTAAAGCCGGGGAGCTGTTTTTT.

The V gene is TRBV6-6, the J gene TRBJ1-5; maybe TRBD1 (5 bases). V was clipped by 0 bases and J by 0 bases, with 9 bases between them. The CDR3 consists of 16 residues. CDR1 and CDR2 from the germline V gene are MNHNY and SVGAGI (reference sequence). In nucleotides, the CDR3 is TGTGCCAGCAGTTACTCTCCACAGGTTAGCAATCAGCCCCAGCATTTT. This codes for CASSYSPQVSNQPQHF.

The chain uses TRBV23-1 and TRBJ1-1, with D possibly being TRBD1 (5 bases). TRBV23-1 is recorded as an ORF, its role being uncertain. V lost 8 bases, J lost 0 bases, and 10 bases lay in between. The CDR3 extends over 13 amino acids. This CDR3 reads CASPPGVNTEAFF. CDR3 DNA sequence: TGCGCCAGCCCTCCGGGGGTGAACACTGAAGCTTTCTTT.

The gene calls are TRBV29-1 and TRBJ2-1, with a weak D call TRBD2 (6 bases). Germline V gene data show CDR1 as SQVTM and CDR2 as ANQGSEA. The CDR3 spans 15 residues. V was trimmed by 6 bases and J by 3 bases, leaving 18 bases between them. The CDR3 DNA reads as TGCAGCGTCCCGGCAGGAGGGGTTCTCTACAATGAGCAGTTCTTC. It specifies CSVPAGGVLYNEQFF.

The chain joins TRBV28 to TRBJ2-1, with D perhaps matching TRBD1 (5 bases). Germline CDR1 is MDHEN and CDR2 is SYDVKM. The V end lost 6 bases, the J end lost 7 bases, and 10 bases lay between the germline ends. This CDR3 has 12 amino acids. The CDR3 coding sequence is TGTGCCAGCAGGGTAAACAGGAATGAGCAGTTCTTC. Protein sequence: CASRVNRNEQFF.

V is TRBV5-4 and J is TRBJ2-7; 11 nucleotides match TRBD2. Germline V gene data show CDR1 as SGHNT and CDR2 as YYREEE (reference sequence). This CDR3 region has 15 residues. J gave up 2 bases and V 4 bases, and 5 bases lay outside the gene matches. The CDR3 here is CASSRETSGTYEQYF. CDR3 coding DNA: TGTGCCAGCAGCAGGGAGACTAGCGGGACCTACGAGCAGTACTTC.

The CDR3 DNA reads as TGTGCCTGGAGTCCCTTTCGTCCACCCCTCCACTTT. This codes for CAWSPFRPPLHF. The chain carries TRBV30 and TRBJ1-6; D unresolved. The CDR3 contains 12 residues. V was cut by 2 bases and J by 11 bases, with 10 bases left in between. Germline CDR1 is GTSNPN and CDR2 is SVGIG (reference sequence). The variable domain in full, with the rest retrieved from reference TRBV30 and TRBJ1-6, is SQTIHQWPATLVQPVGSPLSLECTVEGTSNPNLYWYRQAAGRGLQLLFYSVGIGQISSEVPQNLSASRPQDRQFILSSKKLLLSDSGFYLCAWSPFRPPLHFGNGTRLTVT.

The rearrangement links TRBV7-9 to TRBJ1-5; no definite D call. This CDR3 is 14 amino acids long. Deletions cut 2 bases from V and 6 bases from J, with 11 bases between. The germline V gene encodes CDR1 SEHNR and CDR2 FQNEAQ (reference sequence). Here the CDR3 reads CASSLREKGQPQHF. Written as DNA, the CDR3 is TGTGCCAGCAGCTTAAGGGAGAAGGGTCAGCCCCAGCATTTT.